Sequencing of this T cell receptor (beta chain) was carried out in a study of T cells in localized non-small cell lung cancer. Measured with immunoSEQ multiplex PCR; TCRdb has only the in-frame clones, and not every one. Among tens of thousands of clones, approximately 86% were seen once, and the ten largest hold approximately 15%. This clone was seen only once. The antigen remains undetermined. V lost 3 bases and J lost 5, with 9 bases in between. This CDR3 has 13 residues. CDR1 and CDR2 from the germline V gene are SGHVS and FQNEAQ. Points from the study as a whole: Sequencing involved a lone tumor region, leaving heterogeneity possible. Turning up in adjacent lung were a median around 50 of the top 100 tumor clones. Uninvolved adjacent lung showed the highest T cell clonality, exceeding tumor.

This TCR derives from a female donor with stage II lung adenocarcinoma. The sample here was PBMCs, taken before any cancer treatment. This chain connects TRBV7-8 to TRBJ2-3; no clear D gene. DNA of the CDR3: TGTGCCAGCAGCTTCGACGTCGGAGATACGCAGTATTTT. Amino acid sequence: CASSFDVGDTQYF.